This TCR beta chain appears in the sequencing data of a study of CD8+ T cells in alopecia areata. Looking at the study overall: Each day, treated patients took oral tofacitinib twice, at 5 to 10 mg per dose. Tofacitinib was given for 6 to 18 months, then stopped for 6 months.

Trimming removed 3 bases at V and 7 bases at J, with 10 bases between. In germline, CDR1 is PRHDT, CDR2 FYEKMQ (reference sequence). The CDR3 is made up of 12 amino acids. Described treatment: oral pan-JAK inhibitor, 5-10 mg twice daily. As regards this clone: What it binds is not known. A far larger clone is only one base removed, so a read error is likely.

The authors extracted RNA and reverse transcribed it into cDNA as the sequencing template. Profiled with immunoSEQ multiplex PCR; TCRdb holds only in-frame clones, not every one. In the table there are fewer than 100,000 clones, roughly 64% of which are singletons. The study's findings and limits: Compared with mice, patients displayed less clear TCR sharing, possibly for HLA-related reasons. Researchers report lesional scalp, most notably alopecia totalis/universalis, outstripped normal scalp in clonality.

The sample here was CD8+ T cells sorted from blood, taken at week 4, from a patient treated with tofacitinib. The sequence derives from a human donor with alopecia areata. The chain is built from TRBV13 and TRBJ2-7; no clear D gene. CDR3 sequence: CASSFGRNEQYF. The CDR3 DNA reads as TGTGCCAGCAGCTTCGGCCGCAATGAGCAGTACTTC.